This T cell receptor (beta chain) was found in a study of response to subunit inactivated influenza vaccine. Points from the study as a whole: The authors suggested that few new T cells are recruited per seasonal influenza vaccination.

V lost 6 bases, J lost 10 bases, and 16 bases lay in between. The CDR3 consists of 14 residues. From germline, CDR1 is MNHEY and CDR2 SVGAGI. This clonotype occurred a few times. Its antigen is unidentified. From the RT-PCR reads, TCRdb called clonotypes with MiXCR, one entry per CDR3 protein. The table shows some 800,000 distinct CDR3 sequences, with 21% occurring only once. This clonotype was obtained from a man aged 50-59 years who received an inactivated influenza vaccine. The sample was PBMCs from blood, taken around 5 days after vaccination. J is TRBJ1-6 and V is TRBV6-5, with D tentatively TRBD1 (5 bases). The CDR3 loop reads CASSLGTVSSPLHF. The CDR3 nucleotides read TGTGCCAGCAGCTTAGGGACTGTCTCCTCACCCCTCCACTTT.